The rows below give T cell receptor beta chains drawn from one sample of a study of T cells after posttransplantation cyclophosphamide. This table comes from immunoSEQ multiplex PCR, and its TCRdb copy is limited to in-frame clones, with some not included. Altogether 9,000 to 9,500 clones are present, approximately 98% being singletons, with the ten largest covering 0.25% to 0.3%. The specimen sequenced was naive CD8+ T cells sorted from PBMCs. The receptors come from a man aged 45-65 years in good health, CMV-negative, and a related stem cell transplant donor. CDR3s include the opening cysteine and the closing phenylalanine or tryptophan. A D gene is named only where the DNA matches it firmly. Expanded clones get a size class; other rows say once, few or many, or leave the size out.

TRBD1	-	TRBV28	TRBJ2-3	TGTGCCAGCAGGCGTACAGGGGGAGGTGAAGATACGCAGTATTTT	CASRRTGGGEDTQYF
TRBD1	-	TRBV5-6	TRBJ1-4	TGTGCCAGCAGCTATAGACAGGGTGGCATCTATACTAATGAAAAACTGTTTTTT	CASSYRQGGIYTNEKLFF
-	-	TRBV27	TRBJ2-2	TGTGCCAGCAGTCTCGGACAGACCGGGGAGCTGTTTTTT	CASSLGQTGELFF
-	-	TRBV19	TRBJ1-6	TGTGCCAGTAGTATCCCACGCCCGGGATCGCTTAATTCCCCCCTCCACTTT	CASSIPRPGSLNSPLHF
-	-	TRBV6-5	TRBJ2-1	TGTGCCAGCAGTTATAACGGCAGGACCTACAATGAGCAGTTCTTC	CASSYNGRTYNEQFF
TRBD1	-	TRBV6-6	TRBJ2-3	TGTGCCAGCAGGCCGGACAGGGAGACGCAGTATTTT	CASRPDRETQYF
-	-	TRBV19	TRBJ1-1	TGTGCCAGTATTCGCAGGGGCGGCACTGAAGCTTTCTTT	CASIRRGGTEAFF
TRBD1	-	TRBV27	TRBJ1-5	TGTGCCAGCACCGGGACAGGGGCCAATCAGCCCCAGCATTTT	CASTGTGANQPQHF
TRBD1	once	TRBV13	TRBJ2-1	TGTGCCAGCAGCTTACAACAGGGGGCTCTAGACAATGAGCAGTTCTTC	CASSLQQGALDNEQFF
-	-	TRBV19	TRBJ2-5	TGTGCCAGTAGTATAGACAGCGGCCAAGAGACCCAGTACTTC	CASSIDSGQETQYF
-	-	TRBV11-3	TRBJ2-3	TGTGCCAACAGCTTACTTACAGGGACAGATACGCAGTATTTT	CANSLLTGTDTQYF
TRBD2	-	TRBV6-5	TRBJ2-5	TGTGCCAGCAGTTACTCAGCGGGGGAGATCCAAGAGACCCAGTACTTC	CASSYSAGEIQETQYF